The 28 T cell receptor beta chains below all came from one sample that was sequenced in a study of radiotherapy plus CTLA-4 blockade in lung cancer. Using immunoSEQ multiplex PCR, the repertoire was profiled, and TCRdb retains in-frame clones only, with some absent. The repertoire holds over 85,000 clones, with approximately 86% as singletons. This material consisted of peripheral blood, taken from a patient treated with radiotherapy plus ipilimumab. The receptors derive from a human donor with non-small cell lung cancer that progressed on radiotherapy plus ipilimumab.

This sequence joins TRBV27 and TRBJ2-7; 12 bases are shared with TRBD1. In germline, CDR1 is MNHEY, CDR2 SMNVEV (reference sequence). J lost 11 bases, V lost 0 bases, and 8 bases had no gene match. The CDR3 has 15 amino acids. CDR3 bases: TGTGCCAGCAGTTTATCGGGGGACAGGGGGCCGGTGGAGTACTTC. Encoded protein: CASSLSGDRGPVEYF.

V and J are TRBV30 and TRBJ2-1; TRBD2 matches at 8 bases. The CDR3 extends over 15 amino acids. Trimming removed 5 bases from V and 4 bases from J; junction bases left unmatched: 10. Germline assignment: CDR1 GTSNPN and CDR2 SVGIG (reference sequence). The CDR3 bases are TGTGCCTGGGCCCGGGCTAGCGGGTTATACAATGAGCAGTTCTTC. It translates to CAWARASGLYNEQFF. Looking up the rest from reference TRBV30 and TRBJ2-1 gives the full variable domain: SQTIHQWPATLVQPVGSPLSLECTVEGTSNPNLYWYRQAAGRGLQLLFYSVGIGQISSEVPQNLSASRPQDRQFILSSKKLLLSDSGFYLCAWARASGLYNEQFFGPGTRLTVL.

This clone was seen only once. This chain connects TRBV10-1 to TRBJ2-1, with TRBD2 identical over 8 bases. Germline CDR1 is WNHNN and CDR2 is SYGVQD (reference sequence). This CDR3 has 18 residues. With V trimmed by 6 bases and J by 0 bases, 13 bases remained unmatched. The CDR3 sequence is CASSAGVSGSNSYNEQFF. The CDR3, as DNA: TGCGCCAGCAGCGCCGGGGTGAGCGGGAGTAACTCCTACAATGAGCAGTTCTTC.

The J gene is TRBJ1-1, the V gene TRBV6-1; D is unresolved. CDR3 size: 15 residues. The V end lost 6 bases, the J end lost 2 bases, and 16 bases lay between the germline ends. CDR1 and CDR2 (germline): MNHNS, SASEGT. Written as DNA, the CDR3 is TGTGCCAGCAGCCGCGAGGCAGGTTTAAACACTGAAGCTTTCTTT. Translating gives CASSREAGLNTEAFF.

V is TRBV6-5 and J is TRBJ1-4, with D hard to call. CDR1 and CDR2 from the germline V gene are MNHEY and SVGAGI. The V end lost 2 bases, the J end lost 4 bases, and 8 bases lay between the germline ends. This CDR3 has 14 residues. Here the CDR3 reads CASSYGGINEKLFF. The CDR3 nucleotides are TGTGCCAGCAGTTACGGCGGGATTAATGAAAAACTGTTTTTT.

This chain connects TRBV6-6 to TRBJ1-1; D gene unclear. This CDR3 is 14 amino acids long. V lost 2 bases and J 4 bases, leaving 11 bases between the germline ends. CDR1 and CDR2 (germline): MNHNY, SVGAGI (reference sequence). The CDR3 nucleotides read TGTGCCAGCAGTTACATCCAGGAGGGCACTGAAGCTTTCTTT. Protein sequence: CASSYIQEGTEAFF.

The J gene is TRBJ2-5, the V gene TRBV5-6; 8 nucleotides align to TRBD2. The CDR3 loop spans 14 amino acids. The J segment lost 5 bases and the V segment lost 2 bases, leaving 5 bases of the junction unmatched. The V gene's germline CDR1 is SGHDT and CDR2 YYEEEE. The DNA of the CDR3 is TGTGCCAGCAGCTTCAGCGGGAGTGGGGAGACCCAGTACTTC. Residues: CASSFSGSGETQYF.

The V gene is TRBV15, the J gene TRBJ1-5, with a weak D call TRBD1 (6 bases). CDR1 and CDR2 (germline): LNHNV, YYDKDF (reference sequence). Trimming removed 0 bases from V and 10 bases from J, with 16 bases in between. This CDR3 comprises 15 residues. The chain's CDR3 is CATSRDRGSIGPQHF. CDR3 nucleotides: TGTGCCACCAGCAGAGACAGGGGTTCCATCGGCCCCCAGCATTTT.

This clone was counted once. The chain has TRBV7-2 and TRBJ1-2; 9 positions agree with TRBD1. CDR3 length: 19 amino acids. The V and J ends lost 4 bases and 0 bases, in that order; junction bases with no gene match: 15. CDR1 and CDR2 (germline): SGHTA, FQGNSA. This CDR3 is CASSSPGQGPTATNYGYTF. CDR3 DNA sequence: TGTGCCAGCAGCTCACCGGGACAGGGACCCACTGCAACTAACTATGGCTACACCTTC.

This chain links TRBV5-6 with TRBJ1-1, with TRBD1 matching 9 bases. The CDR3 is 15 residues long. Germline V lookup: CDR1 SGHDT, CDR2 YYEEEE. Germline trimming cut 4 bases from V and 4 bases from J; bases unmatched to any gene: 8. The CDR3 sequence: CASSPDRGTPTEAFF. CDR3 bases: TGTGCCAGCAGCCCTGACAGGGGGACGCCCACTGAAGCTTTCTTT. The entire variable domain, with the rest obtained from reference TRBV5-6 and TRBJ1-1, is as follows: DAGVTQSPTHLIKTRGQQVTLRCSPKSGHDTVSWYQQALGQGPQFIFQYYEEEERQRGNFPDRFSGHQFPNYSSELNVNALLLGDSALYLCASSPDRGTPTEAFFGQGTRLTVV.

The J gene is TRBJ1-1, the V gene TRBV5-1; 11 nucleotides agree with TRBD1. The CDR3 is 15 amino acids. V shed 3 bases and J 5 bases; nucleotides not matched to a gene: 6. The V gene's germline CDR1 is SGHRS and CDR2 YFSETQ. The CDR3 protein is CASSSGTGGGTEAFF. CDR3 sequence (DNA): TGCGCCAGCAGCTCCGGGACAGGGGGTGGTACTGAAGCTTTCTTT.

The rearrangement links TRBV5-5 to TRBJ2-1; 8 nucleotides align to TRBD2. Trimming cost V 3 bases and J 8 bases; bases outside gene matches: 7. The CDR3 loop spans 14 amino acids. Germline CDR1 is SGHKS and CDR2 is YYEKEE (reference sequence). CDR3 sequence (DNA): TGTGCCAGCAGCTCCGGACTAGCCGGGGATGAGCAGTTCTTC. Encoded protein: CASSSGLAGDEQFF.

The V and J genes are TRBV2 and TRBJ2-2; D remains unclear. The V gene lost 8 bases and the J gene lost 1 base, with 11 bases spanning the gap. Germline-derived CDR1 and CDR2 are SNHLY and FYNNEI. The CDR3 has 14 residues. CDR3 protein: CASSRSLNTGELFF. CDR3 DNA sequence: TGTGCCAGCTCCCGATCCCTGAACACCGGGGAGCTGTTTTTT.

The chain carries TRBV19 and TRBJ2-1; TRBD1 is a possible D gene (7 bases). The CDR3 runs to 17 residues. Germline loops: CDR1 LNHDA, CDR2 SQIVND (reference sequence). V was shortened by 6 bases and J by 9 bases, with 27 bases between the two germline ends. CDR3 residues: CASSIRLEGTVIREQFF. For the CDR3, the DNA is TGTGCCAGTAGCATAAGGTTGGAGGGGACAGTGATCCGTGAGCAGTTCTTC.

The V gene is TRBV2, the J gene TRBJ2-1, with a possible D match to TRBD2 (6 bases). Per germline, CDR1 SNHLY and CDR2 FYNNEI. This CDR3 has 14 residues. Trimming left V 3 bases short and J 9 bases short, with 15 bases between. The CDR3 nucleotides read TGTGCCAGCAGTGACAGACTAGGCGGCGGTGAGCAGTTCTTC. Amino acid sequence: CASSDRLGGGEQFF.

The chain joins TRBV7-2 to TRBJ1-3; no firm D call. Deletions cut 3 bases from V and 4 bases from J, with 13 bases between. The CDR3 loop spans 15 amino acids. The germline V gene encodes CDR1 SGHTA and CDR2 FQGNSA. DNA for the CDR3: TGTGCCAGCAGCTTGGGCAGAGCGAGAGGAAACACCATATATTTT. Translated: CASSLGRARGNTIYF.

The CDR3 nucleotides are TGTGCCAGCAGCTTAGCACTAGGGAAGACCCAGTACTTC. Translated: CASSLALGKTQYF. V and J are TRBV7-9 and TRBJ2-5; maybe TRBD2 (5 bases). The CDR3 totals 13 residues. Germline V gene sequence: CDR1 SEHNR, CDR2 FQNEAQ (reference sequence). Trimming pared 0 bases from V and 6 bases from J, leaving 8 bases between.

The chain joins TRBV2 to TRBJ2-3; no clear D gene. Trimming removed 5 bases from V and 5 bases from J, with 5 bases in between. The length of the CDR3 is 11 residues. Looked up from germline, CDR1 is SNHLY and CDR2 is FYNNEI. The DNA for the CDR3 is TGTGCCAGCAGTACTCGAGATACGCAGTATTTT. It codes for CASSTRDTQYF.

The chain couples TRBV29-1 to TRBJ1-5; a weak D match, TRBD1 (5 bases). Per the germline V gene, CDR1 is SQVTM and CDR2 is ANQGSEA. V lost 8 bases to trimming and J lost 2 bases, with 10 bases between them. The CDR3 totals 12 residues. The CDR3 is CSIREGNQPQHF. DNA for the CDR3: TGCAGCATCAGGGAGGGCAATCAGCCCCAGCATTTT.

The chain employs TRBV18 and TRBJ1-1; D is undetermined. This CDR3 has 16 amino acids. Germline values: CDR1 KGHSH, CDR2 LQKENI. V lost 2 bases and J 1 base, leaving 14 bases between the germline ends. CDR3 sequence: CASSPGLRSGNTEAFF. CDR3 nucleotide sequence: TGTGCCAGCTCACCAGGCCTAAGATCGGGGAACACTGAAGCTTTCTTT.

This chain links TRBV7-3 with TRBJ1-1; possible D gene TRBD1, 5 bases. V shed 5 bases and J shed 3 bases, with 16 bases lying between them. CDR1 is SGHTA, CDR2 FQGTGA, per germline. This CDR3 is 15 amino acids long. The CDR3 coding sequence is TGTGCCAGCAGCCTCGAATCCTCGGGGGACACTGAAGCTTTCTTT. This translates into CASSLESSGDTEAFF.

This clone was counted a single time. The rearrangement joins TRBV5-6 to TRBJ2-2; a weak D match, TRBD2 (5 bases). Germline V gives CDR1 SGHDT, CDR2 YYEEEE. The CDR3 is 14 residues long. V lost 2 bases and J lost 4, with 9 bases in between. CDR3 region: CASSLGRGTGELFF. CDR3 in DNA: TGTGCCAGCAGCTTAGGCCGGGGCACCGGGGAGCTGTTTTTT.

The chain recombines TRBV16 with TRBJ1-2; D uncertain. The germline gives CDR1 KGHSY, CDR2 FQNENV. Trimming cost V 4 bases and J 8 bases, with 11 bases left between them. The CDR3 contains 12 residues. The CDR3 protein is CASSLNWSGYTF. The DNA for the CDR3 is TGTGCCAGCAGCCTAAATTGGAGCGGCTACACCTTC.

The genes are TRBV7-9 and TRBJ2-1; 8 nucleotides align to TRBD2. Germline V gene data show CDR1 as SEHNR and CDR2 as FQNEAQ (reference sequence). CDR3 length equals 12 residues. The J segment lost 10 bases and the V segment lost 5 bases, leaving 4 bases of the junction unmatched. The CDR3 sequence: CASSGTSGEQFF. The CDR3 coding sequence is TGTGCCAGCAGCGGGACTAGTGGAGAGCAGTTCTTC.

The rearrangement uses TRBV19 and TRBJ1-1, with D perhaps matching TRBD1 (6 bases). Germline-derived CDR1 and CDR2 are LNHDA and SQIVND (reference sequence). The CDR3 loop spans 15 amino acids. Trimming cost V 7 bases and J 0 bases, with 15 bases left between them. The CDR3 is CASTLRTAMNTEAFF. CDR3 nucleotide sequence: TGTGCCAGTACCTTGCGGACAGCGATGAACACTGAAGCTTTCTTT.

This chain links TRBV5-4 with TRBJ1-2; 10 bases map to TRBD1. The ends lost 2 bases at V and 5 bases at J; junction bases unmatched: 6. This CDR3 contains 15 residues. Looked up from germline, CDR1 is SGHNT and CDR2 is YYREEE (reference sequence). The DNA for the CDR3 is TGTGCCAGCAGCTTTAGACAGGGGGCGCGTTATGGCTACACCTTC. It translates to CASSFRQGARYGYTF.

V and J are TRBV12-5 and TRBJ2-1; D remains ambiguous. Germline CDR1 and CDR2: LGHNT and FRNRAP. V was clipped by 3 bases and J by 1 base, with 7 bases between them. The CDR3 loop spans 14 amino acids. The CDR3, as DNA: TGTGCTAGTGGTTTAGTAGCATCCTACAATGAGCAGTTCTTC. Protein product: CASGLVASYNEQFF.

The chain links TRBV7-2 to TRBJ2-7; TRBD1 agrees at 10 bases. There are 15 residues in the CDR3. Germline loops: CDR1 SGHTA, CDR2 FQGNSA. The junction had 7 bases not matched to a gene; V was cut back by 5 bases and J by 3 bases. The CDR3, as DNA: TGTGCCAGCAGCAAGGGACAGGGGTCGAACTACGAGCAGTACTTC. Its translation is CASSKGQGSNYEQYF.